Following are 12 T cell receptor beta chains from one sample sequenced in a study of blood T cell repertoires in COVID-19. TCRdb's table, derived via immunoSEQ multiplex PCR, lists solely in-frame clones and lacks some. The data show approximately 280,000 clones, roughly 80% seen once. What was sequenced was PBMCs or T cells enriched from blood (not recorded which). The source of these receptors is a man in his forties or fifties who had been exposed to COVID-19.

The V and J genes are TRBV16 and TRBJ2-1; 8 bases are a match to TRBD1. V lost 4 bases, J lost 12 bases, and 2 bases stayed unmatched. CDR1 is KGHSY and CDR2 is FQNENV in the germline V gene. CDR3 length: 11 residues. The CDR3 DNA follows: TGTGCCAGCAGCCCCGACAGGGGGCAGTTCTTC. Translation: CASSPDRGQFF.

This clone was detected a few times. The V gene is TRBV21-1, the J gene TRBJ2-3; the table's D gene call, TRBD2, was not cross checked with the DNA. TRBV21-1 is assigned pseudogene status. The CDR3 consists of 16 residues. CDR3 coding DNA: TGTGCCAGCAGCCGGACTAGCGGGAGGGCCGTGGATACGCAGTATTTT. Translated, it gives CASSRTSGRAVDTQYF.

CDR3 nucleotides: TGTGCCAGCAGGAGGGGGTTTGATGGCTACACCTTC. Its translation is CASRRGFDGYTF. The rearrangement links TRBV12-3 or TRBV12-4 to TRBJ1-2; tentatively, D is TRBD1 (6 bases). This CDR3 is built from 12 residues. V was shortened by 6 bases and J by 6 bases, with 11 bases between the two germline ends.

This chain uses TRBV5-1 with TRBJ2-3, with D maybe TRBD1 (6 bases). The CDR3 loop spans 14 amino acids. V lost 4 bases, J lost 4 bases, and 13 bases lay in between. Per the germline V gene, CDR1 is SGHRS and CDR2 is YFSETQ. The CDR3 region has the DNA TGCGCCAGCAGCATCGGGACAAGTGCAGATACGCAGTATTTT. Translated, it gives CASSIGTSADTQYF.

This chain connects TRBV11-3 to TRBJ2-5; possible D gene TRBD2, 6 bases. Germline lookup yields CDR1 SGHNT and CDR2 YENEEA. V was cut by 5 bases and J by 1 base, with 14 bases left in between. The CDR3 length is 15 residues. DNA of the CDR3: TGTGCCAGCAGCGAAACTAGCCTGGGCCAAGAGACCCAGTACTTC. It is translated as CASSETSLGQETQYF. Filled out from reference TRBV11-3 and TRBJ2-5, the complete variable domain reads EAGVVQSPRYKIIEKKQPVAFWCNPISGHNTLYWYLQNLGQGPELLIRYENEEAVDDSQLPKDRFSAERLKGVDSTLKIQPAELGDSAVYLCASSETSLGQETQYFGPGTRLLVL.

This clone appeared a single time. CDR3 region: CAWDGLNTQYF. Written as DNA, the CDR3 is TGTGCCTGGGACGGGTTAAATACGCAGTATTTT. The chain carries TRBV30 and TRBJ2-3; no clear D. Germline V gene data show CDR1 as GTSNPN and CDR2 as SVGIG (reference sequence). This CDR3 contains 11 residues. V gave up 5 bases and J gave up 7 bases, with 10 bases separating them.

A single count supports this clone. This chain joins TRBV5-1 and TRBJ1-2, with D uncertain. CDR3 size: 13 residues. Per germline, CDR1 SGHRS and CDR2 YFSETQ. V lost 0 bases and J lost 8, with 11 bases in between. The DNA of the CDR3 is TGCGCCAGCAGCTTGGCCTCGGGGAGCGGCTACACCTTC. Amino acids: CASSLASGSGYTF.

The chain carries TRBV7-3 and TRBJ2-1, with 9 bases lining up with TRBD2. The CDR3 is 17 amino acids. Trimming cost V 5 bases and J 6 bases; bases outside gene matches: 14. CDR1 is SGHTA, CDR2 FQGTGA, per germline. CDR3 protein: CASSPSALSGRRNEQFF. In DNA, the CDR3 is TGTGCCAGCAGCCCCTCCGCCTTGAGCGGGAGGCGCAATGAGCAGTTCTTC. The full variable domain, rest sourced from reference TRBV7-3 and TRBJ2-1, is GAGVSQTPSNKVTEKGKYVELRCDPISGHTALYWYRQSLGQGPEFLIYFQGTGAADDSGLPNDRFFAVRPEGSVSTLKIQRTERGDSAVYLCASSPSALSGRRNEQFFGPGTRLTVL.

J is TRBJ2-7 and V is TRBV5-4; TRBD2 matches 8 bases. Germline loops: CDR1 SGHNT, CDR2 YYREEE (reference sequence). This CDR3 contains 12 residues. The V gene end was trimmed by 10 bases and the J gene end by 3 bases; junction bases not matched to a gene: 6. The CDR3 DNA follows: TGTGCCTGCGCCGGGGGGGGCTACGAGCAGTACTTC. Translating gives CACAGGGYEQYF.

This rearrangement joins TRBV12-3 or TRBV12-4 to TRBJ1-6; maybe TRBD1 (5 bases). Trimming took 7 bases from V and 10 from J, leaving 11 bases between them. The CDR3 is 12 residues long. This CDR3 reads CASNTGDSPLHF. The CDR3 DNA sequence: TGTGCCAGCAATACGGGGGACTCACCCCTCCACTTT.

The V and J genes are TRBV5-1 and TRBJ2-3; D call uncertain. V was pared by 5 bases and J by 2 bases, with 12 bases between. The CDR3 extends over 14 amino acids. Germline lookup yields CDR1 SGHRS and CDR2 YFSETQ. The CDR3 nucleotides read TGCGCCAGCAGTGTGGGTAGCTACACAGATACGCAGTATTTT. Protein sequence: CASSVGSYTDTQYF.

This rearrangement joins TRBV6-5 to TRBJ2-7; a possible D gene is TRBD2 (6 bases). This CDR3 is 15 amino acids long. CDR1 is MNHEY, CDR2 SVGAGI, per germline. Deletions cut 10 bases from V and 5 bases from J, with 24 bases between. CDR3 sequence (DNA): TGTGCCACCACCCTTTCCCTCGGCGGGATCCACGAGCAGTACTTC. Protein sequence: CATTLSLGGIHEQYF.